The present T cell receptor (beta chain) was sequenced within a study of blood T cells in healthy people across ages. Together with a sample-barcoded 5' primer, a J-beta primer mix was included in a second PCR lasting about 7 to 11 cycles. The study obtained at least 2.5 million CDR3-containing paired-end reads from every sample. TCRdb redid the calling of the 5' RACE reads with MiXCR, one entry per CDR3 protein. The sample consists of 800,000 to 1,300,000 distinct CDR3 sequences, 25% of them appearing once. The CDR3 has 15 residues. In germline, CDR1 is SNHLY, CDR2 FYNNEI. With 2 bases clipped from V and 5 bases from J, the junction kept 3 bases outside the gene matches. A note on this clonotype: Its antigen is not known.

General study points: The diversity estimates, figures obtained from one million T cells, were considered underestimates. While age rose, TCR beta diversity per million T cells dropped in a roughly linear way.

These data were also reused for a study on T cells of mothers and their children.

The source is a girl aged 2-10 years in good health. The rearrangement uses TRBV2 and TRBJ2-1, with 10 bases matching TRBD1. The sample taken for sequencing was blood. The CDR3 protein is CASSEWGTGDNEQFF. In nucleotides, the CDR3 is TGTGCCAGCAGTGAATGGGGGACAGGGGACAATGAGCAGTTCTTC.